This entry lists 19 T cell receptor beta chains sequenced from one sample in a study of T-cell reconstitution after alpha-beta-depleted transplantation in children. A TCRbeta library incorporating unique molecular identifiers was prepared. TCRdb recomputed calls from the PCR reads with MiXCR, one row per CDR3 protein. This sample has around 400,000 distinct CDR3 sequences, with approximately 20% found just once. Sequencing was performed on PBMCs from the stem cell graft donor, taken from the stem cell graft. All receptors derive from a human donor who donated a stem cell graft to a child with acute myeloid leukemia.

J is TRBJ2-1 and V is TRBV4-1; a possible D gene is TRBD2 (5 bases). The V gene lost 5 bases and the J gene lost 0 bases, with 11 bases spanning the gap. Germline V lookup: CDR1 MGHRA, CDR2 YSYEKL. CDR3 length equals 15 residues. DNA of the CDR3: TGCGCCAGCAGCAAGGCTAGCATCTCCTACAATGAGCAGTTCTTC. Translation: CASSKASISYNEQFF.

This clonotype appeared once. Given a much more abundant clone one base away, this may be a read error. The V and J genes are TRBV15 and TRBJ2-1; TRBD1 matches 11 bases. The CDR3 consists of 15 residues. Germline CDR1 and CDR2: LNHNV and YYDKDF (reference sequence). In nucleotides, the CDR3 is TGTGCCACCAGCGGGACAGGGGGAATGTGGAATGAGCACTTCTTC. Residues: CATSGTGGMWNEHFF.

This clonotype was recorded a few times. This rearrangement joins TRBV6-5 to TRBJ2-7; TRBD2 aligns across 10 bases. Germline V gene data show CDR1 as MNHEY and CDR2 as SVGAGI. CDR3 length equals 16 residues. The V and J ends lost 2 bases and 8 bases, in that order; junction bases with no gene match: 12. The CDR3 DNA reads as TGTGCCAGCAGTTACGGTCCGGCTAGCGGGAGCCACCAGCAGTACTTC. Amino acid sequence: CASSYGPASGSHQQYF.

In this sample, this clonotype turned up a few times. The chain employs TRBV18 and TRBJ1-5; unclear D gene. Germline CDR1 KGHSH, CDR2 LQKENI. The CDR3 length is 14 residues. V lost 5 bases and J lost 0, with 8 bases in between. The CDR3 bases are TGTGCCAGCTCATCTACTTCTAGCAATCAGCCCCAGCATTTT. Its protein product is CASSSTSSNQPQHF.

In this sample, this clonotype turned up a few times. The gene calls are TRBV5-6 and TRBJ1-5; TRBD1 might be the D (5 bases). Germline V gives CDR1 SGHDT, CDR2 YYEEEE. The CDR3 covers 14 residues. The germline V and J ends were trimmed by 0 bases and 3 bases, with 7 bases remaining between them. CDR3 in amino acids: CASSLDRNNQPQHF. CDR3 bases: TGTGCCAGCAGCTTGGACAGGAACAATCAGCCCCAGCATTTT.

The chain combines TRBV29-1 with TRBJ2-7; D not certain. This CDR3 is built from 14 residues. Trimming cost V 0 bases and J 2 bases, with 11 bases left between them. Germline values: CDR1 SQVTM, CDR2 ANQGSEA. In DNA, the CDR3 is TGCAGCGTTGAAGATCTACAGACGCCCTACGAGCAGTACTTC. Its translation is CSVEDLQTPYEQYF.

This clonotype turned up a few times. This chain links TRBV6-5 with TRBJ2-7, with 10 bases aligning to TRBD1. V was clipped by 0 bases and J by 2 bases; unmatched bases: 4. The CDR3 length is 16 residues. In germline, CDR1 is MNHEY, CDR2 SVGAGI. The CDR3 coding sequence is TGTGCCAGCAGTTACTCGGGGACAGGGGAGCCCTACGAGCAGTACTTC. It encodes CASSYSGTGEPYEQYF.

This clonotype appeared a few times. The chain combines TRBV7-8 with TRBJ2-1; 10 nucleotides match TRBD2. From germline, CDR1 is SGHVS and CDR2 FQNEAQ. The CDR3 consists of 15 residues. Germline trimming cut 2 bases from V and 7 bases from J; bases unmatched to any gene: 5. The chain's CDR3 is CASSLKGLAFNEQFF. The CDR3 coding sequence is TGTGCCAGCAGCTTAAAGGGACTAGCGTTTAATGAGCAGTTCTTC.

This clonotype appeared many times. The chain uses TRBV25-1 and TRBJ2-2; TRBD2 matches at 10 bases. The CDR3 spans 17 residues. V lost 3 bases to trimming and J lost 0 bases; unmatched junction nucleotides: 4. Per the germline V gene, CDR1 is MGHDK and CDR2 is SYGVNS. This CDR3 is CASSDSAGGTNTGELFF. The CDR3 DNA sequence: TGTGCCAGCAGTGATTCAGCGGGAGGGACGAACACCGGGGAGCTGTTTTTT.

This clonotype has more than one count but fewer than ten. Here the CDR3 reads CAQRNRDTYEQYF. The CDR3, as DNA: TGTGCCCAGAGAAACCGGGACACCTACGAGCAGTACTTC. This chain connects TRBV30 to TRBJ2-7; D is perhaps TRBD1 (6 bases). The CDR3 loop spans 13 amino acids. V dropped 8 bases and J dropped 2 bases, with 16 bases sitting between them. Germline values: CDR1 GTSNPN, CDR2 SVGIG (reference sequence). Filled out from reference TRBV30 and TRBJ2-7, the complete variable domain reads SQTIHQWPATLVQPVGSPLSLECTVEGTSNPNLYWYRQAAGRGLQLLFYSVGIGQISSEVPQNLSASRPQDRQFILSSKKLLLSDSGFYLCAQRNRDTYEQYFGPGTRLTVT.

This clonotype was counted only a few times. The chain couples TRBV29-1 to TRBJ2-1; D not resolved. The CDR3 loop spans 13 amino acids. Germline assignment: CDR1 SQVTM and CDR2 ANQGSEA. CDR3 sequence (DNA): TGCAGTGGTCTGTTAGGAGTTAGCAATGAGCAGTTCTTC. It specifies CSGLLGVSNEQFF.

The chain uses TRBV21-1 and TRBJ2-3. TRBV21-1 is classified as a pseudogene. There are 14 residues in the CDR3. CDR3 coding DNA: TGTGCCAGCAGCAAAGTCGGCAGGACAGATACGCAGTATTTT. Its protein product is CASSKVGRTDTQYF.

This rearrangement joins TRBV7-8 to TRBJ2-3, with TRBD2 identical over 7 bases. Trimming took 9 bases from V and 1 from J; bases not matched to a gene: 4. This CDR3 spans 13 amino acids. Germline lookup yields CDR1 SGHVS and CDR2 FQNEAQ. DNA for the CDR3: TGTGCCAGTAATCTAGCGGGCACAGATACGCAGTATTTT. This translates into CASNLAGTDTQYF.

CDR3 sequence reads: CASSFRSRDRVWSPLHF. The CDR3 DNA is TGTGCCAGCAGTTTTAGGAGCCGGGACAGGGTCTGGTCACCCCTCCACTTT. V and J are TRBV28 and TRBJ1-6; 9 positions agree with TRBD1. Germline V lookup: CDR1 MDHEN, CDR2 SYDVKM. The CDR3 is 17 residues long. J was trimmed by 10 bases and V by 3 bases; bases with no gene match: 13.

In its sample, this clonotype was seen many times. The J gene is TRBJ2-3, the V gene TRBV20-1, with D unclear. The CDR3 totals 13 residues. CDR1 DFQATT and CDR2 SNEGSKA come from the germline V gene (reference sequence). Trimming shortened V by 8 bases and J by 4 bases, and 16 bases separated the two germline ends. CDR3 bases: TGCAGTACGACCCTTACAGACGCAGATACGCAGTATTTT. Protein sequence: CSTTLTDADTQYF.

The chain joins TRBV6-5 to TRBJ2-7; no definite D call. The CDR3 is made up of 14 amino acids. V lost 4 bases and J lost 0, with 10 bases in between. Per germline, CDR1 MNHEY and CDR2 SVGAGI. CDR3 region: CASSSLVYSYEQYF. CDR3 nucleotide sequence: TGTGCCAGCAGTTCGCTGGTTTACTCCTACGAGCAGTACTTC.

This clonotype was detected many times. Written as DNA, the CDR3 is TGTGCCAGCAGTCACCGCGGGGGGGATGACGAGCAGTACTTC. Translation: CASSHRGGDDEQYF. The chain links TRBV28 to TRBJ2-7, with 9 bases identical to TRBD2. Germline V gene lookup returns CDR1 MDHEN and CDR2 SYDVKM. V lost 5 bases to trimming and J lost 5 bases; unmatched junction nucleotides: 7. The CDR3 totals 14 residues.

In its sample, this clonotype was seen many times. The chain joins TRBV5-1 to TRBJ2-1; 11 nucleotides align to TRBD2. V lost 3 bases to trimming and J lost 10 bases; unmatched junction nucleotides: 6. The germline gives CDR1 SGHRS, CDR2 YFSETQ. The CDR3 is 14 residues long. This CDR3 is CASSSVAGGREQFF. CDR3 nucleotide sequence: TGCGCCAGCAGCTCTGTAGCGGGAGGGCGCGAGCAGTTCTTC.

This rearrangement joins TRBV4-3 to TRBJ2-5; the D call may be TRBD1 or TRBD2 (6 bases each). V was shortened by 5 bases and J by 4 bases, with 17 bases between the two germline ends. The V gene's germline CDR1 is LGHNA and CDR2 YSLEER. The CDR3 is 15 amino acids. CDR3 in DNA: TGCGCCAGCAGCTTCGTTAGCGGAGGGGGAGAGACCCAGTACTTC. Residues: CASSFVSGGGETQYF.